The 16 T cell receptor beta chains below all came from one sample that was sequenced in a study of blood T cell repertoires in COVID-19. Clones were read by immunoSEQ multiplex PCR, and TCRdb kept only the in-frame ones, dropping some. The data hold about 58,000 clones, with under 80% observed a single time. Sequencing was performed on peripheral blood. These receptors all come from a human donor in a cohort sampled during active COVID-19.

The rearrangement joins TRBV5-4 to TRBJ2-7, with 10 bases identical to TRBD2. The V gene end was trimmed by 7 bases and the J gene end by 6 bases; junction bases not matched to a gene: 10. The CDR3 loop spans 14 amino acids. Germline-derived CDR1 and CDR2 are SGHNT and YYREEE (reference sequence). The CDR3 region has the DNA TGTGCCAGCGCATTAGGGACTAGCGTGGGCGAGCAGTACTTC. Translation: CASALGTSVGEQYF.

J is TRBJ1-6 and V is TRBV20-1; 9 positions agree with TRBD1. Germline-derived CDR1 and CDR2 are DFQATT and SNEGSKA (reference sequence). The trim removed 3 bases at V and 10 bases at J, leaving 10 bases unmatched. The CDR3 has 15 residues. In DNA form, the CDR3 reads TGCAGTGCTAGTAAAGCGACAGGGGGTACCTCACCCCTCCACTTT. Translation: CSASKATGGTSPLHF.

The V and J genes are TRBV28 and TRBJ2-7; tentatively, D is TRBD2 (5 bases). Trimming pared 8 bases from V and 4 bases from J, leaving 24 bases between. This CDR3 is 16 amino acids long. CDR1 is MDHEN and CDR2 is SYDVKM in the germline V gene. CDR3 in amino acids: CASRGFNGRDKYEQYF. The CDR3 DNA reads as TGTGCCAGCCGCGGCTTTAATGGACGGGATAAGTACGAGCAGTACTTC.

This sequence joins TRBV14 and TRBJ1-2; D perhaps matches TRBD1 (5 bases). The CDR3 spans 15 residues. V was pared by 1 base and J by 4 bases, with 13 bases between. The germline CDR1 and CDR2 sequences are SGHDN and FVKESK. The chain's CDR3 is CASSQAQGALYGYTF. In DNA, the CDR3 is TGTGCCAGCAGCCAAGCCCAGGGTGCCCTCTATGGCTACACCTTC. The full variable domain, with the rest looked up from reference TRBV14 and TRBJ1-2, is EAGVTQFPSHSVIEKGQTVTLRCDPISGHDNLYWYRRVMGKEIKFLLHFVKESKQDESGMPNNRFLAERTGGTYSTLKVQPAELEDSGVYFCASSQAQGALYGYTFGSGTRLTVV.

V usage is TRBV7-9 and J usage is TRBJ2-2, with 7 bases fitting TRBD2. The V gene end was trimmed by 5 bases and the J gene end by 6 bases; junction bases not matched to a gene: 15. In germline, CDR1 is SEHNR, CDR2 FQNEAQ (reference sequence). The CDR3 contains 17 residues. In DNA, the CDR3 is TGTGCCAGCAGCCCCCACACTAGCGATTTAAATGCCGGGGAGCTGTTTTTT. Protein sequence: CASSPHTSDLNAGELFF.

This chain links TRBV6-4 with TRBJ2-7; TRBD2 might be the D (6 bases). Germline V lookup: CDR1 MRHNA, CDR2 SNTAGT. The CDR3 runs to 15 residues. Trimming left V 7 bases short and J 7 bases short, with 23 bases between. The CDR3 DNA follows: TGTGCCAGCATGGGAGGCGGGTCCCATCCTACGGAGCAGTACTTC. The encoded protein is CASMGGGSHPTEQYF.

This chain joins TRBV6-2 or TRBV6-3 and TRBJ1-1, with TRBD1 as a possible D gene (5 bases). Trimming shortened V by 2 bases and J by 1 base, and 8 bases separated the two germline ends. Germline V gene lookup returns CDR1 MNHEY and CDR2 SVGEGT. The CDR3 extends over 14 amino acids. The CDR3 loop is CASSYPGWNTEAFF. The CDR3 DNA is TGTGCCAGCAGTTACCCAGGGTGGAACACTGAAGCTTTCTTT.

J is TRBJ1-1 and V is TRBV4-1; a weak D match, TRBD1 (6 bases). The CDR3 extends over 15 amino acids. From germline, CDR1 is MGHRA and CDR2 YSYEKL. Trimming left V 4 bases short and J 4 bases short, with 16 bases between. CDR3 protein: CASSPGGALVTEAFF. In nucleotides, the CDR3 is TGCGCCAGCAGCCCGGGGGGGGCCCTCGTCACTGAAGCTTTCTTT.

V is TRBV9 and J is TRBJ2-7; 10 nucleotides match TRBD2. The V gene's germline CDR1 is SGDLS and CDR2 YYNGEE. With 0 bases clipped from V and 2 bases from J, the junction kept 2 bases outside the gene matches. This CDR3 has 15 residues. CDR3 amino acids: CASSVASGGPYEQYF. In DNA, the CDR3 is TGTGCCAGCAGCGTAGCTAGCGGGGGTCCCTACGAGCAGTACTTC.

The V call is TRBV7-7, the J call TRBJ2-3, with TRBD2 as a possible D gene (5 bases). The V gene's germline CDR1 is SSHAT and CDR2 FNYEAQ (reference sequence). This CDR3 is 16 amino acids long. V lost 4 bases and J 1 base, leaving 15 bases between the germline ends. CDR3 DNA: TGTGCCAGCAGCTCACAATCCTTCGGGGGCACAGATACGCAGTATTTT. This gives the protein CASSSQSFGGTDTQYF.

This chain links TRBV18 with TRBJ2-3; the D is unclear. Germline CDR1 KGHSH, CDR2 LQKENI. The CDR3 has 12 amino acids. Trimming took 2 bases from V and 4 from J, leaving 4 bases between them. The CDR3 loop is CASSPEADTQYF. CDR3 bases: TGTGCCAGCTCACCAGAGGCAGATACGCAGTATTTT.

The V and J genes are TRBV5-6 and TRBJ2-7; no clear D gene. CDR1 is SGHDT and CDR2 is YYEEEE in the germline V gene. The CDR3 loop spans 12 amino acids. The V end was cut by 1 base, the J end by 1 base, with 3 bases between. CDR3 nucleotides: TGTGCCAGCAGCTTGTATTCCTACGAGCAGTACTTC. This gives the protein CASSLYSYEQYF. Supplemented by reference TRBV5-6 and TRBJ2-7, the full variable domain reads DAGVTQSPTHLIKTRGQQVTLRCSPKSGHDTVSWYQQALGQGPQFIFQYYEEEERQRGNFPDRFSGHQFPNYSSELNVNALLLGDSALYLCASSLYSYEQYFGPGTRLTVT.

The chain has TRBV7-9 and TRBJ2-3; a possible D gene is TRBD2 (6 bases). Germline CDR1 SEHNR, CDR2 FQNEAQ (reference sequence). The CDR3 runs 14 residues. V was shortened by 2 bases and J by 5 bases, with 11 bases between the two germline ends. CDR3 in amino acids: CASSLRSEGDTQYF. The CDR3 bases are TGTGCCAGCAGCTTAAGGTCGGAGGGAGATACGCAGTATTTT.

J is TRBJ2-7 and V is TRBV6-5, with a possible D match to TRBD2 (6 bases). The CDR3 loop spans 13 amino acids. Germline V gives CDR1 MNHEY, CDR2 SVGAGI. V was pared by 6 bases and J by 1 base, with 10 bases between. The CDR3 bases are TGTGCCAGCAGCCCGGGACTGTCCTACGAGCAGTACTTC. Protein sequence: CASSPGLSYEQYF.

The chain links TRBV5-1 to TRBJ2-2; 10 bases line up with TRBD2. The CDR3 contains 15 residues. Germline CDR1 reads SGHRS; CDR2 reads YFSETQ. The V and J ends lost 6 bases and 4 bases, in that order; junction bases with no gene match: 6. The CDR3 spells CASTTRTSGTGELFF. DNA of the CDR3: TGCGCCAGCACCACTCGGACTAGCGGCACCGGGGAGCTGTTTTTT.

The rearrangement links TRBV5-6 to TRBJ1-2; D unclear. CDR1 and CDR2 (germline): SGHDT, YYEEEE. V lost 2 bases and J lost 7, with 6 bases in between. The CDR3 sequence is 11 residues long. The CDR3 protein is CASSFTGGYTF. DNA of the CDR3: TGTGCCAGCAGCTTTACTGGTGGCTACACCTTC. Combining the CDR3 with reference TRBV5-6 and TRBJ1-2 gives the whole variable domain DAGVTQSPTHLIKTRGQQVTLRCSPKSGHDTVSWYQQALGQGPQFIFQYYEEEERQRGNFPDRFSGHQFPNYSSELNVNALLLGDSALYLCASSFTGGYTFGSGTRLTVV.